One sample yielded the 27 T cell receptor beta chains listed below, sequenced in a study of cytomegalovirus exposure and HLA in healthy donors. It was with 60 Vbeta and 13 Jbeta primers that the PCR ran. The method was immunoSEQ multiplex PCR; TCRdb's version includes in-frame clones alone and lacks a portion of them. This sample has about 190,000 clones, with roughly 87% found just once. The sequenced sample consisted of PBMCs. These receptors originate from a boy aged 2 to 10 in good health and CMV-seronegative.

In this sample, this clone turned up a few times. This rearrangement joins TRBV5-4 to TRBJ2-7; D perhaps matches TRBD1 (6 bases). The CDR3 totals 13 residues. Germline values: CDR1 SGHNT, CDR2 YYREEE (reference sequence). Trimming took 5 bases from V and 3 from J, leaving 12 bases between them. In DNA, the CDR3 is TGTGCCAGCAGGGGACGACAGGACTACGAGCAGTACTTC. Protein: CASRGRQDYEQYF.

This chain connects TRBV5-1 to TRBJ2-1, with 11 bases matching TRBD2. Germline CDR1 is SGHRS and CDR2 is YFSETQ. V shed 7 bases, J shed 7 bases, and the junction held 10 bases outside the gene matches. CDR3 length equals 15 residues. Written as DNA, the CDR3 is TGCGCCAGCTCCCTAGCGGGGGGATGGTTTAATGAGCAGTTCTTC. Amino acid sequence: CASSLAGGWFNEQFF.

V is TRBV9 and J is TRBJ1-1; D not certain. Germline values: CDR1 SGDLS, CDR2 YYNGEE. Trimming stripped 0 bases from V and 1 base from J, with 10 bases between. The CDR3 contains 15 residues. The CDR3 protein is CASSVGPAGNTEAFF. The CDR3, as DNA: TGTGCCAGCAGCGTAGGCCCCGCAGGGAACACTGAAGCTTTCTTT.

The CDR3 reads CASSEYSGRGDTQYF. Written as DNA, the CDR3 is TGTGCCAGCAGTGAGTATAGCGGGCGAGGAGATACGCAGTATTTT. This chain uses TRBV6-4 with TRBJ2-3; 7 bases are shared with TRBD2. Trimming cost V 3 bases and J 5 bases; bases outside gene matches: 8. This CDR3 contains 15 residues. The germline CDR1 and CDR2 sequences are MRHNA and SNTAGT.

The chain combines TRBV5-1 with TRBJ1-1; 8 nucleotides match TRBD1. CDR1 and CDR2 from the germline V gene are SGHRS and YFSETQ. V dropped 4 bases and J dropped 4; count of bases not matched to a gene: 15. The CDR3 totals 17 residues. The CDR3, as DNA: TGCGCCAGCAGCGGGCCGGACAGGGCCGGGGCGGGCACTGAAGCTTTCTTT. Its protein is CASSGPDRAGAGTEAFF. The whole variable domain, filled in from reference TRBV5-1 and TRBJ1-1, reads KAGVTQTPRYLIKTRGQQVTLSCSPISGHRSVSWYQQTPGQGLQFLFEYFSETQRNKGNFPGRFSGRQFSNSRSEMNVSTLELGDSALYLCASSGPDRAGAGTEAFFGQGTRLTVV.

This chain joins TRBV5-1 and TRBJ2-7, with D tentatively TRBD1 (6 bases). Germline-derived CDR1 and CDR2 are SGHRS and YFSETQ. This CDR3 has 14 residues. The V and J ends lost 7 bases and 5 bases respectively, with 19 bases between them. DNA for the CDR3: TGCGCCAGCTCCCCTACCAACAGGGAAGACGAGCAGTACTTC. Protein product: CASSPTNREDEQYF.

In its sample, this clone was seen a few times. V usage is TRBV9 and J usage is TRBJ1-2; tentatively, D is TRBD1 (6 bases). V was clipped by 2 bases and J by 4 bases, with 18 bases between them. The CDR3 spans 16 residues. The germline V gene has CDR1 SGDLS and CDR2 YYNGEE. The DNA for the CDR3 is TGTGCCAGCAGCGTGAGTTCGGACACCAGGGGCTATGGCTACACCTTC. This gives the protein CASSVSSDTRGYGYTF.

The chain employs TRBV7-9 and TRBJ2-2; D possibly corresponds to TRBD1 (6 bases). CDR1 and CDR2 (germline): SEHNR, FQNEAQ (reference sequence). This CDR3 contains 16 residues. V shed 5 bases and J shed 0 bases, with 13 bases lying between them. The CDR3 is CASSLRGFTNTGELFF. CDR3 coding DNA: TGTGCCAGCAGCCTTAGGGGGTTCACGAACACCGGGGAGCTGTTTTTT.

The chain employs TRBV19 and TRBJ2-1; 7 bases fit TRBD2. The CDR3 sequence is 15 residues long. Germline CDR1 LNHDA, CDR2 SQIVND (reference sequence). V dropped 5 bases and J dropped 6; count of bases not matched to a gene: 10. DNA of the CDR3: TGTGCCAGTAGTGGGGGGGTCCGTTCGGGCAATGAGCAGTTCTTC. Encoded protein: CASSGGVRSGNEQFF.

Note on this clone: It is likely a read error, because the conserved phenylalanine at the end of the CDR3 is missing. The V and J genes are TRBV4-1 and TRBJ1-2, with TRBD1 as a possible D gene (6 bases). CDR1 is MGHRA, CDR2 YSYEKL, per germline. The CDR3 is 13 residues long. Trimming took 0 bases from V and 8 from J, leaving 10 bases between them. This CDR3 reads CASSQETRGGYTL. The DNA for the CDR3 is TGCGCCAGCAGCCAAGAGACCAGGGGCGGCTACACCCTC.

The chain carries TRBV19 and TRBJ2-2; 8 bases are a match to TRBD2. The germline V gene encodes CDR1 LNHDA and CDR2 SQIVND (reference sequence). Trimming cost V 2 bases and J 7 bases; bases outside gene matches: 9. The CDR3 spans 16 residues. CDR3 protein: CASSIPSGGVFGELFF. Written as DNA, the CDR3 is TGTGCCAGTAGTATACCCAGCGGGGGCGTCTTCGGGGAGCTGTTTTTT.

The V gene is TRBV6-1, the J gene TRBJ2-5, with D possibly matching TRBD2 (5 bases). The better agreement between TRBJ2-7 and the DNA end casts doubt on the J call. This CDR3 contains 12 residues. Germline values: CDR1 MNHNS, CDR2 SASEGT. For the CDR3, the DNA is TGTGCCAGCAGCGGGAAGATCAACGAGCAGTACTTC. It encodes CASSGKINEQYF.

The rearrangement uses TRBV7-3 and TRBJ1-6; D gene uncertain. Germline V gene lookup returns CDR1 SGHTA and CDR2 FQGTGA. Deletions cut 2 bases from V and 9 bases from J, with 14 bases between. The CDR3 contains 15 residues. This chain's CDR3 is CASSLLDEPGSPLHF. CDR3 nucleotide sequence: TGTGCCAGCAGCTTACTAGACGAGCCGGGTTCACCCCTCCACTTT.

V usage is TRBV7-6 and J usage is TRBJ1-1, with a possible D match to TRBD1 (5 bases). V was shortened by 1 base and J by 8 bases, with 11 bases between the two germline ends. Germline CDR1 is SGHVS and CDR2 is FNYEAQ. This CDR3 has 13 amino acids. The CDR3 region is CASSLVRDSEAFF. CDR3 DNA sequence: TGTGCCAGCAGCTTAGTCCGGGACTCAGAAGCTTTCTTT. Complete variable domain (other parts from reference TRBV7-6 and TRBJ1-1): GAGVSQSPRYKVTKRGQDVALRCDPISGHVSLYWYRQALGQGPEFLTYFNYEAQQDKSGLPNDRFSAERPEGSISTLTIQRTEQRDSAMYRCASSLVRDSEAFFGQGTRLTVV.

The J gene is TRBJ2-3, the V gene TRBV9, with D perhaps matching TRBD1 (6 bases). CDR1 is SGDLS, CDR2 YYNGEE, per germline. The CDR3 has 19 residues. V lost 5 bases, J lost 0 bases, and 25 bases lay in between. CDR3 sequence (DNA): TGTGCCAGCAGTGGAGGACCGGACAGCGCCTACTCTAGCACAGATACGCAGTATTTT. Amino acids: CASSGGPDSAYSSTDTQYF.

V is TRBV7-3 and J is TRBJ1-3, with a tentative D call TRBD1 (5 bases). The germline gives CDR1 SGHTA, CDR2 FQGTGA. This CDR3 is 13 amino acids long. V lost 3 bases to trimming and J lost 3 bases, with 6 bases between them. Written as DNA, the CDR3 is TGTGCCAGCAGCTTGGACATTGGAAACACCATATATTTT. Protein product: CASSLDIGNTIYF. Variable domain in full (rest from reference TRBV7-3 and TRBJ1-3): GAGVSQTPSNKVTEKGKYVELRCDPISGHTALYWYRQSLGQGPEFLIYFQGTGAADDSGLPNDRFFAVRPEGSVSTLKIQRTERGDSAVYLCASSLDIGNTIYFGEGSWLTVV.

The table lists this clone with a few counts. The chain recombines TRBV5-1 with TRBJ1-1, with D hard to call. CDR3 length: 15 residues. The V gene lost 0 bases and the J gene lost 0 bases, with 9 bases spanning the gap. CDR1 is SGHRS, CDR2 YFSETQ, per germline. The CDR3 nucleotides are TGCGCCAGCAGCTTGGACCGAGAACTGAACACTGAAGCTTTCTTT. Its translation: CASSLDRELNTEAFF.

J is TRBJ2-7 and V is TRBV29-1; unclear D gene. Germline lookup yields CDR1 SQVTM and CDR2 ANQGSEA. This CDR3 has 12 residues. V lost 0 bases to trimming and J lost 5 bases, with 8 bases between them. The CDR3 sequence is CSVEDATNEQYF. The CDR3, as DNA: TGCAGCGTTGAAGATGCGACAAACGAGCAGTACTTC.

As concerns this clone: At one boundary the junction diverges from the germline segment, which might be a read error. The gene calls are TRBV10-3 and TRBJ1-3, with 10 bases that match TRBD1. This CDR3 region has 14 residues. CDR1 and CDR2 (germline): ENHRY, SYGVKD. The chain's CDR3 is CAISGGQGGNAIYF. The CDR3 DNA sequence: TGTGCCATCAGTGGAGGACAGGGGGGAAACGCCATATATTTT.

The chain carries TRBV6-1 and TRBJ1-5; D call uncertain. Trimming took 2 bases from V and 5 from J, leaving 10 bases between them. Germline V lookup: CDR1 MNHNS, CDR2 SASEGT. The length of the CDR3 is 14 residues. The CDR3 loop reads CASSERLEYQPQHF. CDR3 nucleotide sequence: TGTGCCAGCAGTGAAAGGCTGGAGTATCAGCCCCAGCATTTT.

The rearrangement links TRBV30 to TRBJ2-2, with D possibly matching TRBD1 (5 bases). V was cut by 0 bases and J by 6 bases, with 11 bases left in between. The CDR3 has 14 amino acids. The germline CDR1 and CDR2 sequences are GTSNPN and SVGIG (reference sequence). For the CDR3, the DNA is TGTGCCTGGAGTGTACGGCAGGGTGCCGGGGAGCTGTTTTTT. The encoded protein is CAWSVRQGAGELFF.

This chain connects TRBV5-1 to TRBJ2-1; D is unclear. Trimming left V 4 bases short and J 5 bases short, with 10 bases between. Germline CDR1 is SGHRS and CDR2 is YFSETQ. This CDR3 is built from 13 residues. CDR3 amino acids: CASSVPVDNEQFF. The CDR3 region has the DNA TGCGCCAGCAGCGTCCCGGTGGACAATGAGCAGTTCTTC. The complete variable domain, with remaining parts taken from reference TRBV5-1 and TRBJ2-1, reads KAGVTQTPRYLIKTRGQQVTLSCSPISGHRSVSWYQQTPGQGLQFLFEYFSETQRNKGNFPGRFSGRQFSNSRSEMNVSTLELGDSALYLCASSVPVDNEQFFGPGTRLTVL.

V gene TRBV19 combines with J gene TRBJ2-1, with 9 bases matching TRBD2. J was trimmed by 8 bases and V by 6 bases; bases with no gene match: 8. CDR3 length equals 14 residues. The germline CDR1 and CDR2 sequences are LNHDA and SQIVND (reference sequence). The DNA for the CDR3 is TGTGCCAGTAGGGTTAGCGGGAGCCCATATGAGCAGTTCTTC. Protein product: CASRVSGSPYEQFF.

The chain uses TRBV21-1 and TRBJ2-1; the table calls TRBD1, which could not be checked here. TRBV21-1 is designated a pseudogene. The CDR3 is 14 amino acids. The CDR3 region has the DNA TGTGCCACCCCCAAGAGACATTACTACAATGAGCAGTTCTTC. This gives the protein CATPKRHYYNEQFF.

The rearrangement joins TRBV28 to TRBJ2-1; 7 bases map to TRBD2. The germline gives CDR1 MDHEN, CDR2 SYDVKM. The CDR3 totals 17 residues. V gave up 1 base and J gave up 1 base; unmatched junction bases: 7. The CDR3 loop is CASSLLRSSGSYNEQFF. As DNA, the CDR3 is TGTGCCAGCAGTTTATTAAGGTCTAGCGGATCCTACAATGAGCAGTTCTTC.

The V and J genes are TRBV27 and TRBJ2-3; 11 nucleotides align to TRBD2. With 5 bases clipped from V and 5 bases from J, the junction kept 15 bases outside the gene matches. The CDR3 is 18 amino acids. Germline loops: CDR1 MNHEY, CDR2 SMNVEV (reference sequence). The CDR3 loop reads CASSPGGALAGVGDTQYF. The CDR3 nucleotides read TGTGCCAGCAGTCCCGGTGGCGCACTAGCGGGGGTGGGAGATACGCAGTATTTT.

This chain joins TRBV7-3 and TRBJ1-1, with TRBD1 as a possible D gene (6 bases). Germline V gene lookup returns CDR1 SGHTA and CDR2 FQGTGA. With 5 bases removed from V and 6 bases from J, the gap between germline ends came to 13 bases. This CDR3 is 13 amino acids long. The CDR3 nucleotides read TGTGCCAGCAGCCTACCGGACAGCCCTGAAGCTTTCTTT. Amino acids: CASSLPDSPEAFF.